This entry lists 6 T cell receptor beta chains sequenced from one sample in a study of cytomegalovirus exposure and HLA in healthy donors. Primers for the PCR totalled 60 Vbeta and 13 Jbeta. The data were produced by immunoSEQ multiplex PCR, yet TCRdb's version contains in-frame clones alone and is incomplete. This sample has 100,000 to 150,000 clones, with roughly 80% found just once. The source material was PBMCs. The receptors were sampled from a man younger than 35 in good health and CMV-seropositive.

The chain carries TRBV5-4 and TRBJ2-6; a weak D match, TRBD1 (6 bases). V lost 4 bases and J lost 3, with 20 bases in between. The CDR3 sequence is 18 residues long. Germline V CDR1 and CDR2: SGHNT, YYREEE (reference sequence). This CDR3 reads CASSQLDSPGDGANVLTF. The CDR3 DNA follows: TGTGCCAGCAGCCAATTGGACAGCCCTGGAGATGGGGCCAACGTCCTGACTTTC. The variable domain in full, with the rest retrieved from reference TRBV5-4 and TRBJ2-6, is ETGVTQSPTHLIKTRGQQVTLRCSSQSGHNTVSWYQQALGQGPQFIFQYYREEENGRGNFPPRFSGLQFPNYSSELNVNALELDDSALYLCASSQLDSPGDGANVLTFGAGSRLTVL.

This clone was counted only a few times. The chain carries TRBV4-3 and TRBJ1-2, with a tentative D call TRBD1 (5 bases). Germline V gene lookup returns CDR1 LGHNA and CDR2 YSLEER. The CDR3 is 12 residues long. V was pared by 3 bases and J by 9 bases, with 11 bases between. The CDR3 region has the DNA TGCGCCAGCAGCCATGCAGGGAATAGCTACACCTTC. This encodes CASSHAGNSYTF.

In this sample, this clone turned up once. The gene calls are TRBV7-2 and TRBJ2-2; TRBD2 is a possible D gene (5 bases). The CDR3 runs to 17 residues. Trimming removed 8 bases from V and 0 bases from J, with 19 bases in between. The germline gives CDR1 SGHTA, CDR2 FQGNSA. In DNA form, the CDR3 reads TGTGCCAGCTCCCGGGTAGGGAGCTTAGCGAACACCGGGGAGCTGTTTTTT. Its protein product is CASSRVGSLANTGELFF.

The rearrangement joins TRBV5-5 to TRBJ1-6; 9 nucleotides line up with TRBD1. Germline loops: CDR1 SGHKS, CDR2 YYEKEE (reference sequence). With V trimmed by 3 bases and J by 7 bases, 2 bases remained unmatched. The CDR3 is made up of 14 amino acids. The CDR3 DNA sequence: TGTGCCAGCAGCTGGGGACAGGGAAATTCACCCCTCCACTTT. It yields the protein CASSWGQGNSPLHF.

This clone has just a few counts. This rearrangement joins TRBV11-2 to TRBJ2-5; the match to TRBD1 covers 7 bases. The junction had 10 bases not matched to a gene; V was cut back by 4 bases and J by 2 bases. This CDR3 is 16 amino acids long. Germline V CDR1 and CDR2: SGHAT, FQNNGV. CDR3 amino acids: CASSSLRQGRQETQYF. The DNA of the CDR3 is TGTGCCAGCAGCTCCCTCCGACAGGGCCGTCAAGAGACCCAGTACTTC. Supplemented by reference TRBV11-2 and TRBJ2-5, the full variable domain reads EAGVAQSPRYKIIEKRQSVAFWCNPISGHATLYWYQQILGQGPKLLIQFQNNGVVDDSQLPKDRFSAERLKGVDSTLKIQPAKLEDSAVYLCASSSLRQGRQETQYFGPGTRLLVL.

J is TRBJ2-4 and V is TRBV4-1; D uncertain. There are 13 residues in the CDR3. Trimming pared 0 bases from V and 6 bases from J, leaving 6 bases between. Germline assignment: CDR1 MGHRA and CDR2 YSYEKL. The CDR3 protein is CASSQDPGNIQYF. Written as DNA, the CDR3 is TGCGCCAGCAGCCAAGATCCGGGAAACATTCAGTACTTC.